These 19 T cell receptor beta chains came from one sample sequenced in a study of blood T cell repertoires in COVID-19. Produced via immunoSEQ multiplex PCR; TCRdb's table is partial and in-frame only. The data hold 200,000 to 300,000 clones, with roughly 83% observed a single time. The sample was peripheral blood. These receptors all come from a man older than 75 with acute or convalescent COVID-19.

The chain couples TRBV6-4 to TRBJ1-2; D ambiguous. The CDR3 totals 14 residues. V was pared by 0 bases and J by 4 bases, with 9 bases between. Germline CDR1 is MRHNA and CDR2 is SNTAGT. For the CDR3, the DNA is TGTGCCAGCAGTGACTCTTGGCGGCCCTATGGCTACACCTTC. This encodes CASSDSWRPYGYTF.

This clone has just one count. V usage is TRBV4-2 and J usage is TRBJ2-1; D may be TRBD1 (6 bases). Trimming removed 1 base from V and 8 bases from J, with 15 bases in between. Germline CDR1 and CDR2: LGHNA and YNFKEQ. The CDR3 sequence is 15 residues long. DNA of the CDR3: TGTGCCAGCAGCCAAGCTGGGGGCCTGTCTGATGAGCAGTTCTTC. As protein: CASSQAGGLSDEQFF.

This clone was observed once. The chain joins TRBV2 to TRBJ2-7, with TRBD2 identical over 9 bases. The trim removed 1 base at V and 4 bases at J, leaving 2 bases unmatched. Germline CDR1 reads SNHLY; CDR2 reads FYNNEI. The CDR3 has 14 residues. The CDR3 DNA is TGTGCCAGCAGTGAAGGCGGGGGGGCGTACGAGCAGTACTTC. It is translated as CASSEGGGAYEQYF. The full variable domain, its missing parts supplied by reference TRBV2 and TRBJ2-7, is EPEVTQTPSHQVTQMGQEVILRCVPISNHLYFYWYRQILGQKVEFLVSFYNNEISEKSEIFDDQFSVERPDGSNFTLKIRSTKLEDSAMYFCASSEGGGAYEQYFGPGTRLTVT.

The V and J genes are TRBV7-2 and TRBJ1-3; D not certain. The CDR3 is 13 residues long. Looked up from germline, CDR1 is SGHTA and CDR2 is FQGNSA. V was clipped by 6 bases and J by 0 bases, with 6 bases between them. This chain's CDR3 is CASRQISGNTIYF. In DNA, the CDR3 is TGTGCCAGCAGACAGATCTCTGGAAACACCATATATTTT.

V is TRBV19 and J is TRBJ2-7; 7 bases agree with TRBD2. J gave up 0 bases and V 3 bases, and 8 bases lay outside the gene matches. The CDR3 contains 16 residues. Looked up from germline, CDR1 is LNHDA and CDR2 is SQIVND (reference sequence). Here the CDR3 reads CASSMGLAVRSYEQYF. The DNA for the CDR3 is TGTGCCAGTAGTATGGGGCTAGCGGTTCGCTCCTACGAGCAGTACTTC. The full variable domain, its missing parts supplied by reference TRBV19 and TRBJ2-7, is DGGITQSPKYLFRKEGQNVTLSCEQNLNHDAMYWYRQDPGQGLRLIYYSQIVNDFQKGDIAEGYSVSREKKESFPLTVTSAQKNPTAFYLCASSMGLAVRSYEQYFGPGTRLTVT.

This rearrangement joins TRBV27 to TRBJ2-7; 10 nucleotides line up with TRBD2. The germline V gene encodes CDR1 MNHEY and CDR2 SMNVEV (reference sequence). Unmatched junction bases numbered 5, after V lost 3 bases and J lost 3 bases. The CDR3 extends over 15 amino acids. The CDR3 sequence is CASSFFSGGLYEQYF. CDR3 DNA: TGTGCCAGCAGTTTCTTTAGCGGGGGGCTCTACGAGCAGTACTTC.

V gene TRBV11-2 combines with J gene TRBJ2-7, with D perhaps TRBD2 (6 bases). The CDR3 consists of 18 residues. V was pared by 5 bases and J by 3 bases, with 26 bases between. Germline loops: CDR1 SGHAT, CDR2 FQNNGV. CDR3 in DNA: TGTGCCAGCAGCCGAAAGCGGTTAGGGACTTCTTCGGTCTACGAGCAGTACTTC. It is translated as CASSRKRLGTSSVYEQYF.

This chain uses TRBV19 with TRBJ2-5, with 8 bases that match TRBD1. Per germline, CDR1 LNHDA and CDR2 SQIVND (reference sequence). The V gene end was trimmed by 5 bases and the J gene end by 5 bases; junction bases not matched to a gene: 7. This CDR3 spans 14 amino acids. The chain's CDR3 is CASSPRDRRETQYF. The CDR3 region has the DNA TGTGCCAGTAGTCCCCGGGACAGGAGGGAGACCCAGTACTTC.

V is TRBV27 and J is TRBJ1-5; a weak D match, TRBD1 (6 bases). Looked up from germline, CDR1 is MNHEY and CDR2 is SMNVEV (reference sequence). The germline V and J ends were trimmed by 3 bases and 1 base, with 10 bases remaining between them. The CDR3 contains 15 residues. The CDR3 reads CASSFGGRSNQPQHF. Written as DNA, the CDR3 is TGTGCCAGCAGTTTCGGGGGGCGGAGCAATCAGCCCCAGCATTTT.

Points on this clone: The same CDR3 can be traced to other DNA sequences in this sample. The chain uses TRBV18 and TRBJ1-1, with D perhaps TRBD1 (6 bases). Trimming pared 6 bases from V and 1 base from J, leaving 9 bases between. The CDR3 runs to 13 residues. Per the germline V gene, CDR1 is KGHSH and CDR2 is LQKENI. CDR3 residues: CASSRDKNTEAFF. CDR3 DNA sequence: TGTGCCAGCTCTCGGGACAAGAACACTGAAGCTTTCTTT.

Details on this clone: A junction end diverges from the germline sequence, so it may reflect a read error. The V and J genes are TRBV11-2 and TRBJ2-7; 8 bases line up with TRBD2. CDR3 length equals 13 residues. The germline CDR1 and CDR2 sequences are SGHAT and FQNNGV. The CDR3 bases are TGTGCCAGCAGGCCCGGGGGGGGCTACGGGCAGTACTTC. Translation gives CASRPGGGYGQYF.

The gene calls are TRBV5-1 and TRBJ2-7, with D possibly being TRBD1 (5 bases). V was shortened by 5 bases and J by 0 bases, with 12 bases between the two germline ends. The germline gives CDR1 SGHRS, CDR2 YFSETQ. CDR3 length: 14 residues. DNA for the CDR3: TGCGCCAGCAGGATGGGGCAGAGCTCCTACGAGCAGTACTTC. Translating gives CASRMGQSSYEQYF.

A single count supports this clone. The rearrangement joins TRBV3-1 (or the pseudogene TRBV3-2) to TRBJ2-7; a possible D gene is TRBD2 (7 bases). In germline, CDR1 is LGHDT, CDR2 YNNKEL (reference sequence). The CDR3 is 14 amino acids. V lost 1 base and J lost 5, with 12 bases in between. The CDR3 is CASSQVGGLDEQYF. DNA of the CDR3: TGTGCCAGCAGCCAAGTGGGGGGGCTCGACGAGCAGTACTTC.

The chain uses TRBV6-1 and TRBJ2-1; the D gene is possibly TRBD2 (7 bases). Trimming left V 2 bases short and J 9 bases short, with 14 bases between. Germline lookup yields CDR1 MNHNS and CDR2 SASEGT. The CDR3 spans 14 residues. As DNA, the CDR3 is TGTGCCAGCAGTGAAAGGGGGGGGGCGCTTGAGCAGTTCTTC. Amino acids: CASSERGGALEQFF.

This clone is a singleton in its sample. This chain uses TRBV11-2 with TRBJ2-7; D is perhaps TRBD1 (6 bases). This CDR3 is 14 amino acids long. V lost 3 bases to trimming and J lost 6 bases, with 15 bases between them. CDR1 and CDR2 (germline): SGHAT, FQNNGV. The CDR3 loop reads CASSLAGVSSEQYF. CDR3 DNA sequence: TGTGCCAGCAGCTTGGCAGGGGTTAGTAGCGAGCAGTACTTC.

V usage is TRBV4-2 and J usage is TRBJ1-1; D unresolved. The germline V gene has CDR1 LGHNA and CDR2 YNFKEQ. The V end lost 1 base, the J end lost 0 bases, and 9 bases lay between the germline ends. The CDR3 sequence is 15 residues long. CDR3 sequence: CASSQVPRMNTEAFF. CDR3 nucleotides: TGTGCCAGCAGCCAAGTTCCGAGAATGAACACTGAAGCTTTCTTT.

The V gene is TRBV5-1, the J gene TRBJ2-1; the match to TRBD2 covers 16 bases. CDR1 is SGHRS, CDR2 YFSETQ, per germline. V was clipped by 1 base and J by 7 bases; unmatched bases: 8. This CDR3 region has 18 residues. The CDR3 nucleotides are TGCGCCAGCAGCTTGTCCGGGACTAGCGGGAGGGCGAGTAATGAGCAGTTCTTC. It is translated as CASSLSGTSGRASNEQFF.

The chain couples TRBV21-1 to TRBJ2-4; TRBD2 is the table's D call, not checked against the DNA. TRBV21-1 is annotated as a pseudogene. The CDR3 consists of 16 residues. The CDR3 is CASTPGNPLPQNIQYF. In DNA, the CDR3 is TGTGCCAGCACCCCGGGAAACCCTCTCCCCCAAAACATTCAGTACTTC.

The chain combines TRBV28 with TRBJ2-7, with TRBD2 identical over 8 bases. Germline trimming cut 10 bases from V and 3 bases from J; bases unmatched to any gene: 14. Germline V gives CDR1 MDHEN, CDR2 SYDVKM. The CDR3 sequence is 15 residues long. The CDR3 sequence: CATLQPGGQFYEQYF. DNA of the CDR3: TGTGCCACCTTGCAACCGGGGGGGCAGTTCTACGAGCAGTACTTC.